This T cell receptor beta chain derives from a study of Graves' ophthalmopathy and Graves' hyperthyroidism. This clonotype appeared a few times. Germline CDR1 SGHKS, CDR2 YYEKEE (reference sequence). This CDR3 comprises 13 residues. Trimming shortened V by 2 bases and J by 5 bases, and 7 bases separated the two germline ends. Amplified TCR beta CDR3 regions were obtained using RNA transcripts as template. Following a first-round RT-PCR that used HTBI primers, a second-round multiplex PCR was carried out. A single record per CDR3 protein comes from TCRdb applying MiXCR to the multiplex PCR reads. The profile shows 450,000 to 600,000 distinct CDR3 sequences, about 35% of them singletons.

Sequenced input: peripheral blood or thyroid tissue (not recorded which). The source is an adult man with Graves' hyperthyroidism. V usage is TRBV5-5 and J usage is TRBJ1-4; D is uncertain. The CDR3 protein is CASSFNPNEKLFF. The CDR3 region has the DNA TGTGCCAGCAGCTTTAATCCCAATGAAAAACTGTTTTTT.